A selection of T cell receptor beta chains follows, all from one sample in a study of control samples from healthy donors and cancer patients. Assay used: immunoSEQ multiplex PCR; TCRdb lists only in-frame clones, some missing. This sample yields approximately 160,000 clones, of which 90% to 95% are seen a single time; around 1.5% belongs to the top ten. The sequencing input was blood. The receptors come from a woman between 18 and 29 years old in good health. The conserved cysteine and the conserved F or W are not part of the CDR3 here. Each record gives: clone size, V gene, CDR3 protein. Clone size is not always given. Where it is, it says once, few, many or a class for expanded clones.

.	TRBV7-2	ASSSRTGEYETQY
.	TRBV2	ASSGGRRQNTGELF
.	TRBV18	ASSPSPGANVLT
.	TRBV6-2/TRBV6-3	ASSPRGNYEQY
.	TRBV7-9	ASSPGGGYMNTEAF
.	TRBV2	ASSPTENTEAF
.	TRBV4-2	ASSRIAGAGDTQY
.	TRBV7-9	ASSPSQKGRNGYT
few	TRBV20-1	SAKQGVAF
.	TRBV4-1	ASSQGVIVTGTGYEQY
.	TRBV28	ASSPTGPFGYT
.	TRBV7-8	ASSLDGSNQPQH
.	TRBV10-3	AIGGQDRWYGYT
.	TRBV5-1	ASSLDLAATDTQY
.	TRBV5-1	ASSLAGRGTEAF
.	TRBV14	ASSQAFRGGTHGYT
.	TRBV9	ASADAGGNTGELF
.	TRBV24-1	ATSARTGLDQPQH
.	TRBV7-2	ASSLALGGQPQH
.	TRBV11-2	ASRPPGGGEAF
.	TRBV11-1	ASSMQGFATEAF
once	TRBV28	ASSFQTWDRNTEAF
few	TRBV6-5	ASGDISYEQY
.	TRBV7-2	ASSFVAQGNQPQH
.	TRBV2	ASTVAGGLGETQY
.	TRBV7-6	ASSLERVARYYNEQF
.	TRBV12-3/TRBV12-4	ASSPQRYGYT
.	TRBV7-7	ACSRDRDNEQY
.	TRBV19	ASSISGNEAYGYT
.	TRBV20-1	SAHREDQF
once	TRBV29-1	SAGLNSGNTIY
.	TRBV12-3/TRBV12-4	ASSDYRETQY
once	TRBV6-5	ASSYSGRTYNEQF
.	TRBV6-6	ASSYGSSGKLF
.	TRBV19	ASSIRTGSNSPLH
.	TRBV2	ASSEYRMSGYNEQF
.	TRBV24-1	ATSDSRRSYEQY
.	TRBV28	ASSRGRNYSNQPQH
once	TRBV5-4	ASSLTPENIQY
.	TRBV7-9	ASSLGGLERQPQH
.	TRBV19	ASSISAGGSNLGIQY
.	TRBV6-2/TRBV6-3	ASSKSDSLYEQY
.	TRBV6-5	ASAGQGVEAF
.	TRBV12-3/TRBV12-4	ASSLTGNEKLF
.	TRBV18	ASSPQGSSYNSPLH
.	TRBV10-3	AISEDRINGYT
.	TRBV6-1	ASSEAHGDGYT
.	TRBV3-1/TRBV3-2	ASRGLGTEAF
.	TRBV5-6	ASSSDFSYEQY
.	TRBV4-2	ASSQVVGSSTDTQY
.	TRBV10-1	ASSRGDREGRTKNIQY
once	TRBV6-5	ASRDRAGNTIY
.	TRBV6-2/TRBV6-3	ASSAGTGDGYT
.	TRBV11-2	ASRGQPNSPLH
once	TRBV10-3	AISQPPGRVESPLH